The clone carrying this T cell receptor beta chain was counted a few times. In terms of age and location, participants ranged from roughly 18 to 90 years and lived in about two dozen US areas. Participant reports of clinical history set cohort assignment. This sample was taken from a study of blood T cell repertoires in COVID-19. CDR1 and CDR2 (germline): SGDLS, YYNGEE. Trimming cost V 2 bases and J 10 bases; bases outside gene matches: 10. The CDR3 consists of 16 residues. In the authors' workflow: By means of reference gene primer amplification, nucleated cell counts were estimated. Clones were sequenced by immunoSEQ multiplex PCR, and TCRdb holds only the in-frame ones, with some missing. V and J calls and clone size come straight from that table; D and trimming were deduced from the DNA. The sample contains about 280,000 clones, roughly 80% of which appear only once.

Sequencing was done on a sample of PBMCs or T cells enriched from blood (not recorded which). The chain combines TRBV9 with TRBJ2-2, with TRBD2 matching over 11 bases. This TCR was recovered from a man in his forties or fifties who had been exposed to COVID-19. CDR3 sequence (DNA): TGTGCCAGCAGCGTCGGGACTAGCGGACCGGGAGAGGAGCTGTTTTTT. Translated, it gives CASSVGTSGPGEELFF.